This is a list of T cell receptor beta chains from one sample in a study of human T cells and chemical hapten exposure. One entry per CDR3 protein results from TCRdb running MiXCR on the RACE reads. Here the sample spans fewer than 40,000 distinct CDR3 sequences, roughly 13% being singletons. The sequenced sample was whole blood, obtained in connection with sensitization to the hapten diphenylcyclopropenone (DPC). The origin of the receptors is a woman between 40 and 50 years old with alopecia areata. Some clones in this sample may be carry-over from other donors' samples. Both conserved end residues are part of each CDR3. Not every row has a clone size; where given, it reads once, few, many or a size class.

J gene	V gene	clone size	CDR3 protein
TRBJ1-1	TRBV2	many	CASSGPYTNTEAFF
TRBJ2-3	TRBV28	-	CASSSGQLTDTQYF
TRBJ2-3	TRBV28	-	CASLDRGGTDTQYF
TRBJ1-5	TRBV23-1	many	CASSPCQGPSSNQPQHF
TRBJ2-1	TRBV4-2	-	CASSLLAGVGDEQFF
TRBJ2-4	TRBV18	-	CASSPPDLDIQYF
TRBJ1-3	TRBV6-6	few	CASSGTGGRAGNTIYF
TRBJ2-6	TRBV29-1	many	CSVEGVSGANVLTF
TRBJ2-1	TRBV7-9	many	CASSLEMTENEQFF
TRBJ2-1	TRBV4-3	many	CASSHRDRGVNEQFF
TRBJ2-3	TRBV5-1	many	CASSSKTSGSADTQYF
TRBJ1-6	TRBV27	-	CASSLWGSGNSPLHF
TRBJ1-2	TRBV7-2	-	CASSLGQGPSGYTF
TRBJ2-3	TRBV5-4	few	CASSSLGTGGADTQYF
TRBJ1-1	TRBV28	-	CASSSTPGAFF
TRBJ2-1	TRBV6-1	-	CASSGSGSSYNEQFF
TRBJ2-1	TRBV20-1	-	CSAIWTSGYNEQFF
TRBJ2-3	TRBV12-3/TRBV12-4	many	CASSADTDLGDTQYF
TRBJ2-7	TRBV28	few	CASSFRVGRGYEQYF
TRBJ2-1	TRBV4-1	-	CASSLKEGSGREPEQFF
TRBJ2-2	TRBV28	many	CASSPPGNTGELFF
TRBJ1-2	TRBV10-1	few	CARQMTDRIYGYTF
TRBJ1-3	TRBV11-2	many	CASSPGHTGNTIYF
TRBJ1-2	TRBV28	few	CASSLEGLYGYTF
TRBJ2-1	TRBV5-4	few	CASSLASSSDEQFF
TRBJ2-1	TRBV6-5	-	CASSGGLADTYNEQFF